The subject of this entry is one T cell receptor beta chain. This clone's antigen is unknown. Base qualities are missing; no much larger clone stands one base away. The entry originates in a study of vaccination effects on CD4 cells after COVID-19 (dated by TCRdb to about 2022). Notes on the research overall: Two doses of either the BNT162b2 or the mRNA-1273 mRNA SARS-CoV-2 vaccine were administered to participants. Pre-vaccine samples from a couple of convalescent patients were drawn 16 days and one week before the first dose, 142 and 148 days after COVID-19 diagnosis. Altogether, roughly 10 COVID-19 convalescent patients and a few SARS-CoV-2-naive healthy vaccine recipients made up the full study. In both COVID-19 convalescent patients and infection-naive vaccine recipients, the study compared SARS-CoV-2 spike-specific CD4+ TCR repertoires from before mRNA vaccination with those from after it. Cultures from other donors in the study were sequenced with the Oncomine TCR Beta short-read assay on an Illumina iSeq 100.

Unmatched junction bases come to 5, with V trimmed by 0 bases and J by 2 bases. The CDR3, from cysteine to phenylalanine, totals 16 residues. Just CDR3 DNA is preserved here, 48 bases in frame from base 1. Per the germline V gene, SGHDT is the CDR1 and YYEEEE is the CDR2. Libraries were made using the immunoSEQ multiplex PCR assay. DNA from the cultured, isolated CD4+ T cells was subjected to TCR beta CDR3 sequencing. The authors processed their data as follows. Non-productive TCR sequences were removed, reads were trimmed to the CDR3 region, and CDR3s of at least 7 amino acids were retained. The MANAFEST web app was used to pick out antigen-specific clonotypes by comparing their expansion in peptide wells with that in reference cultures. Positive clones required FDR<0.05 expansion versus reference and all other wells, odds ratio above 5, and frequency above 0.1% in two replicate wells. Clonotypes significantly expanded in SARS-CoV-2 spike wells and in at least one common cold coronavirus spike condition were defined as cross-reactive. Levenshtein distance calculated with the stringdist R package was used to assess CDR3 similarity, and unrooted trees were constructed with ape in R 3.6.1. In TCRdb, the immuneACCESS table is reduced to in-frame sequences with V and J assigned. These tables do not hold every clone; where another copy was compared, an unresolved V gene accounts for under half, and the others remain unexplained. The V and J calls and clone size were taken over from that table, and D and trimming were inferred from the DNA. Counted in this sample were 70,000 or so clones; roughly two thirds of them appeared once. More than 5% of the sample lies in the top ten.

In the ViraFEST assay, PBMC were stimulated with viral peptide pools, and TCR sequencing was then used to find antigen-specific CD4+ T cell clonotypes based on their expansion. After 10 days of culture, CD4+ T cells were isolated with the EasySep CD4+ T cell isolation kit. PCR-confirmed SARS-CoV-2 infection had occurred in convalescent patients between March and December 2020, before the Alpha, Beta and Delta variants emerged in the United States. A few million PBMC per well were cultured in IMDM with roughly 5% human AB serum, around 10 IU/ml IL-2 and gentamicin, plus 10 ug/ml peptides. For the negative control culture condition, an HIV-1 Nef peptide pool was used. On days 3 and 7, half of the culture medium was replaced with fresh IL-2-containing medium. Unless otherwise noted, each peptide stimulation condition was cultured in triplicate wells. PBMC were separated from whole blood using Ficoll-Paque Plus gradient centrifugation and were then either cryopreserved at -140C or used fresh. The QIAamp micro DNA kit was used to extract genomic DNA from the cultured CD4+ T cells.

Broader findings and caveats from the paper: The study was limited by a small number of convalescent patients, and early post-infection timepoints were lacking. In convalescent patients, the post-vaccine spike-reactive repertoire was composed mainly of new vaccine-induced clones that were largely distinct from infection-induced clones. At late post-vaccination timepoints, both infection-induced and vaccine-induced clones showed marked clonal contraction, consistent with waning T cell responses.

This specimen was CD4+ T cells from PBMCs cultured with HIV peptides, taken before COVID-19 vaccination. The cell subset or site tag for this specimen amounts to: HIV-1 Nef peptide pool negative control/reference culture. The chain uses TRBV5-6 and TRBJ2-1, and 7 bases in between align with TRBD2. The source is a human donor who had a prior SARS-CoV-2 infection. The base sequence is TGTGCCAGCAGCTTGGCCGCGCTAGCGGCCTACAATGAGCAGTTCTTC. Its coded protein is CASSLAALAAYNEQFF.